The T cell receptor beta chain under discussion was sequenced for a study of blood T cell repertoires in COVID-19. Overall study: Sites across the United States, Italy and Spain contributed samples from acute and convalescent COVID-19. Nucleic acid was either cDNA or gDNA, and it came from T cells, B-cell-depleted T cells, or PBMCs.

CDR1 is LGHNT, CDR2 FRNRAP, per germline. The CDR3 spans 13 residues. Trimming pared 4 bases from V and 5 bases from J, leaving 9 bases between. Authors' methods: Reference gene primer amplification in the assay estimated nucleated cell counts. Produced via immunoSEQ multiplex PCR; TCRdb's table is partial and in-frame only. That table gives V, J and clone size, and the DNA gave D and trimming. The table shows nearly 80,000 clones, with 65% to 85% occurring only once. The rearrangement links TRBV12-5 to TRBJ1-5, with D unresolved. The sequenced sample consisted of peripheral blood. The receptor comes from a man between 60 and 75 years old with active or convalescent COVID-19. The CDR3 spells CASGSGGYQPQHF. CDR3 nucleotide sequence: TGTGCTAGTGGTTCCGGCGGGTATCAGCCCCAGCATTTT.